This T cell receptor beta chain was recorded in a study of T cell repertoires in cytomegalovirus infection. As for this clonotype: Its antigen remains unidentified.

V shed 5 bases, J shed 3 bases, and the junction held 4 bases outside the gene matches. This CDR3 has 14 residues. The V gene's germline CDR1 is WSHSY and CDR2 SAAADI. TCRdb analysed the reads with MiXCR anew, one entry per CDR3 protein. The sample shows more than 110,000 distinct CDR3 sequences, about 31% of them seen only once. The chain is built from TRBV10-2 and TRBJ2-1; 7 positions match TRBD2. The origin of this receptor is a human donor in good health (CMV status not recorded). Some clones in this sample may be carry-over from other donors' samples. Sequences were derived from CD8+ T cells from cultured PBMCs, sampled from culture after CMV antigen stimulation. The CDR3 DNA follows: TGCGCCAGCAGTCCAAGGGACTACTACAATGAGCAGTTCTTC. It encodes CASSPRDYYNEQFF.